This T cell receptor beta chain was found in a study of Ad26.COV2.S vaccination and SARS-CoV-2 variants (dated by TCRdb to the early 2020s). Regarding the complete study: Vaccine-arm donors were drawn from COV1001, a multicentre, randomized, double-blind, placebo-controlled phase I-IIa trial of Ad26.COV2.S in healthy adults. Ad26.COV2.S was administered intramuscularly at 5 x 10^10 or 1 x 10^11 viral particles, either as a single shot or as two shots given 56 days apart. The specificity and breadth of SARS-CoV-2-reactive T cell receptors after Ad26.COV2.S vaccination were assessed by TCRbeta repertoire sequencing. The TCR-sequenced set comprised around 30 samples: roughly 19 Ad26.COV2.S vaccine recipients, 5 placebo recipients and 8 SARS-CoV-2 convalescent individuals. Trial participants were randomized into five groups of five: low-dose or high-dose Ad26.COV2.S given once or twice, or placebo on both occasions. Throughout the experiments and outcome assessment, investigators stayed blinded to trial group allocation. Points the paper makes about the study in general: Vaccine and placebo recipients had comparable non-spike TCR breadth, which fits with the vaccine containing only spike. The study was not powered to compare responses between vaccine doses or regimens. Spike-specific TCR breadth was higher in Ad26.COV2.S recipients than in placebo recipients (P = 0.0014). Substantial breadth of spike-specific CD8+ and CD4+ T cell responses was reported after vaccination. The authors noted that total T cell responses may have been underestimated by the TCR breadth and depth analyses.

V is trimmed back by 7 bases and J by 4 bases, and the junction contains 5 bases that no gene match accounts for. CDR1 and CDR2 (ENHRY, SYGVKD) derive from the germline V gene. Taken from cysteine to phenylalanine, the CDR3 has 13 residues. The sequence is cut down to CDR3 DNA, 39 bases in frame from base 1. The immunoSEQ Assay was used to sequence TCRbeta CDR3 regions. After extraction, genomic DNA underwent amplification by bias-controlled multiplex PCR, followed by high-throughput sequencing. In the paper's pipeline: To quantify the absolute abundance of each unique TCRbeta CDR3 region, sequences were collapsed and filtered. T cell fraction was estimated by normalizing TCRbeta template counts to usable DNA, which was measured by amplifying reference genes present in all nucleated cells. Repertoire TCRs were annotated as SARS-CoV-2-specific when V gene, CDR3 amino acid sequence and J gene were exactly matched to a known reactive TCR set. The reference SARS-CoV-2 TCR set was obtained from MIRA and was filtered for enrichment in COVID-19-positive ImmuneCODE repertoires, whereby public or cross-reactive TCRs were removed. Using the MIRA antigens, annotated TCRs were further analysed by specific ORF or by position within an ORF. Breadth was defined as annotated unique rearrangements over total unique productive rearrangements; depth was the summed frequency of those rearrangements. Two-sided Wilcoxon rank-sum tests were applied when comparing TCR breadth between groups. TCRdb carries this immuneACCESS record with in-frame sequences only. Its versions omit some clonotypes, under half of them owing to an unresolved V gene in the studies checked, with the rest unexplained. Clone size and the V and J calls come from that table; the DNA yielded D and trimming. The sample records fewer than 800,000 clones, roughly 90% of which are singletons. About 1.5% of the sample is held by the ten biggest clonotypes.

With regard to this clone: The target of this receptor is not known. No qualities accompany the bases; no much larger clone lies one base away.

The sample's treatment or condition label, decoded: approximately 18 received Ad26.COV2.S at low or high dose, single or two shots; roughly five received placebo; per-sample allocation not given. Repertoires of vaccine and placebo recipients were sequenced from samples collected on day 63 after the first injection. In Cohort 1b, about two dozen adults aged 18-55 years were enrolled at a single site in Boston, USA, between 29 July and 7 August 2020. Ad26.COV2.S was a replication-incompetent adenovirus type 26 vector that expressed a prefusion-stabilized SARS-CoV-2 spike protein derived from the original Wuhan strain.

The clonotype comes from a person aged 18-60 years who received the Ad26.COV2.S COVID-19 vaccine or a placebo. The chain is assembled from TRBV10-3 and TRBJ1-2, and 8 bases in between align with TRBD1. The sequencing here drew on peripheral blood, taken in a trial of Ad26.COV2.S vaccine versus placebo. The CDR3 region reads CAIIHDRGYGYTF. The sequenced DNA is TGTGCCATCATTCACGACAGGGGCTATGGCTACACCTTC.